The TCR beta chain under discussion was sequenced for a study of blood T cells in healthy people across ages. Per the germline V gene, CDR1 is SGHDT and CDR2 is YYEEEE. V lost 4 bases to trimming and J lost 5 bases; unmatched junction nucleotides: 12. The CDR3 contains 16 residues. Comments on this clonotype: Antigen specificity is unknown.

A minimum of 6 micrograms of total RNA was extracted per sample. Combining a sample-barcoded 5' primer with a J-beta primer mix, a second PCR ran for roughly 7 to 12 cycles. TCRdb itself ran the 5' RACE reads through MiXCR, one entry per CDR3 protein. Here the sample spans more than 1,000,000 distinct CDR3 sequences, approximately 25% being singletons. Findings and caveats of the study: Correlation between TCR beta diversity and naive T cell percentage was strong.

The same data also went into a second study, on T cells of mothers and their children. That report notes: Maternal samples each gave over 9 million TCR beta CDR3 reads, and child samples several million each.

The clonotype was recovered from a girl aged 2 to 9 in good health. The sequenced material came from blood. The V gene is TRBV5-6, the J gene TRBJ2-5, with TRBD1 matching over 9 bases. The CDR3 spells CASSQGIGQGRETQYF. The CDR3 region has the DNA TGTGCCAGCAGCCAGGGAATCGGACAGGGGCGGGAGACCCAGTACTTC.